This T cell receptor beta chain comes out of a study of T cells in Graves' hyperthyroidism and ophthalmopathy. From RNA transcripts, TCR beta CDR3 regions were amplified. The HTBI set primed first-round TCR CDR3 RT-PCR. TCRdb reanalysed the multiplex PCR reads using MiXCR and keeps one entry per CDR3 protein. Here the sample spans roughly 500,000 distinct CDR3 sequences, approximately 44% being singletons. This clonotype was observed at least ten times. One end of the junction is discordant with germline, which a read error may explain. This CDR3 region has 13 residues. Germline V CDR1 and CDR2: MNHEY, SVGAGI.

This chain connects TRBV6-5 to TRBJ2-7; D not certain. Sequences were obtained from peripheral blood or thyroid tissue (not recorded which). The origin of this receptor is an adult woman with Graves' disease, either hyperthyroidism or ophthalmopathy (not recorded which). The CDR3 region has the DNA TGTGCCAGCAGTTCCCACCTGAACTACGCGCAGTACTTC. Residues: CASSSHLNYAQYF.